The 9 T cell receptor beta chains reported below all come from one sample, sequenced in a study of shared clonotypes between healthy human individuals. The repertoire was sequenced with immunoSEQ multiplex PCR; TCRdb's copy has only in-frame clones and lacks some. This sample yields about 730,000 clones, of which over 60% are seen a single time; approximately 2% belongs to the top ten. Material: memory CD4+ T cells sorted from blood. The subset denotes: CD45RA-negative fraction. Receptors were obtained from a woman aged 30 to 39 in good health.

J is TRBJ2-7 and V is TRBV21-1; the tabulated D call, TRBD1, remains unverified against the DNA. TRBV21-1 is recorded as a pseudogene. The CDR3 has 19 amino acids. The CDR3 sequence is CASSKSPTKIAGESYEQYF. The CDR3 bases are TGTGCCAGCAGCAAATCCCCGACCAAAATTGCAGGGGAATCCTACGAGCAGTACTTC.

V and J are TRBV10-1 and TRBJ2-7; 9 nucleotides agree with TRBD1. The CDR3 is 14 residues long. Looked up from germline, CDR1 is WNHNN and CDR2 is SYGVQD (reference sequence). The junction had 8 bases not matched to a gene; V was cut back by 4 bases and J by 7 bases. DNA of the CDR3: TGCGCCAGCAGTGGTTTTACAGGGGGCTGGGAGCAGTACTTC. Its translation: CASSGFTGGWEQYF.

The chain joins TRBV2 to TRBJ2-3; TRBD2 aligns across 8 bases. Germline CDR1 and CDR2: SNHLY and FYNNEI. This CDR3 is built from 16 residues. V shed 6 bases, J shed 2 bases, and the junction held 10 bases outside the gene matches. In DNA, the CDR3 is TGTGCCAGCAGGAGTAGTAGCGGGACCTCCACAGATACGCAGTATTTT. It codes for CASRSSSGTSTDTQYF.

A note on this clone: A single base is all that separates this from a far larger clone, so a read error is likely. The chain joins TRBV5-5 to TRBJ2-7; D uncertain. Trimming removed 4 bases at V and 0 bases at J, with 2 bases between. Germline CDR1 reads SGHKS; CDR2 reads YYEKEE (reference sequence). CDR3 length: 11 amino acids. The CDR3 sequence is CASSDSYEQYF. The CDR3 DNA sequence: TGTGCCAGCAGCGACTCCTACGAGCAGTACTTC.

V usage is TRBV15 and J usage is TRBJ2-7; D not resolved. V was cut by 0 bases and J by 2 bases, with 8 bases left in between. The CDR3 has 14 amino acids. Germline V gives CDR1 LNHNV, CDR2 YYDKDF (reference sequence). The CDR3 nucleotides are TGTGCCACCAGCAGAGATCCAGGCCCCTACGAGCAGTACTTC. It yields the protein CATSRDPGPYEQYF.

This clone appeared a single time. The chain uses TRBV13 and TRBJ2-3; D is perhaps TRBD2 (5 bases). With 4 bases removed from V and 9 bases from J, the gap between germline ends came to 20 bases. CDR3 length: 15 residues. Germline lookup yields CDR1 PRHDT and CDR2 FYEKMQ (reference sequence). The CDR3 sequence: CASSWGGVVAGTQYF. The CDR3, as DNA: TGTGCCAGCAGCTGGGGTGGTGTGGTCGCGGGCACGCAGTATTTT.

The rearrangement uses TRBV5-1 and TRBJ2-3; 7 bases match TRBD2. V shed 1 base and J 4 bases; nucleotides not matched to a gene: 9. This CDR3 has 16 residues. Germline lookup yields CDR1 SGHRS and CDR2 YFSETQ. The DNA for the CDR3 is TGCGCCAGCAGCTTGATGGCTAGCGGATACTCAGATACGCAGTATTTT. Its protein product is CASSLMASGYSDTQYF.

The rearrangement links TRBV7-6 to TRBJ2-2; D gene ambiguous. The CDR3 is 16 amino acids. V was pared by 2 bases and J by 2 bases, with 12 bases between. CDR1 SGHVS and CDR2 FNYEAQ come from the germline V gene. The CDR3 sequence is CASSLHQAKNTGELFF. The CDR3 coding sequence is TGTGCCAGCAGCTTACACCAAGCGAAAAACACCGGGGAGCTGTTTTTT.

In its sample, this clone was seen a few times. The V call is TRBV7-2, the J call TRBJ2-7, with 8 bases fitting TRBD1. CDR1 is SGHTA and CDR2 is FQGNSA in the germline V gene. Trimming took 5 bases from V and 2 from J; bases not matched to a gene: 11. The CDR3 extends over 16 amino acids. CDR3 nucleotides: TGTGCCAGCAGCCCCCAGGGGACAGGAGGTACCTACGAGCAGTACTTC. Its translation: CASSPQGTGGTYEQYF.